The 32 T cell receptor gamma chains in this list originate from one sample, sequenced in a study of gamma delta lymphoproliferative disorders and STAT genes. The receptor sequences were amplified from genomic DNA of peripheral blood mononuclear cells. TCRdb reanalysed the multiplex PCR reads via CATT. The sample holds more than 2,000 gamma-chain clones; approximately 9.7% are singletons and the top ten take around 60%. Sample: blood. These receptors all stem from a human donor with gamma-delta T-cell large granular lymphocyte leukemia.

This clone was observed a handful of times. The chain recombines TRGV8 with TRGJ1 or TRGJ2. No J gene is reported in TCRdb; it was inferred here by comparing the DNA with germline. With V trimmed by 3 bases and J by 4 bases, 15 bases remained unmatched. The CDR3 runs to 16 residues. Per the germline V gene, CDR1 is VENAVY and CDR2 is YDSYNSRV. CDR3 sequence: CATWDGDINKYYKKLF. In nucleotides, the CDR3 is TGTGCCACCTGGGATGGCGATATAAATAAATATTATAAGAAACTCTTT.

This rearrangement joins TRGV3 to TRGJ1 or TRGJ2. Germline matching of the DNA provided the J gene here, since TCRdb leaves it blank. With 3 bases clipped from V and 6 bases from J, the junction kept 8 bases outside the gene matches. Germline V gene data show CDR1 as VTNTFY and CDR2 as YDVSTARD (reference sequence). The CDR3 contains 13 residues. CDR3 DNA: TGTGCCACCTGGGACGGCCCAGGTTATAAGAAACTCTTT. Its translation is CATWDGPGYKKLF.

This clone counts as medium-sized. The J gene is TRGJ1 or TRGJ2, the V gene TRGV10. TCRdb lists no J gene, so it was determined here by aligning the DNA to germline. TRGV10 belongs to the ORF category, with a function that is uncertain. With 8 bases clipped from V and 0 bases from J, the junction kept 14 bases outside the gene matches. There are 16 residues in the CDR3. CDR3 protein: CAAWDYTLRNYYKKLF. DNA of the CDR3: TGTGCTGCGTGGGATTATACCCTTCGGAATTATTATAAGAAACTCTTT.

By share, this clone counts as medium-sized. The rearrangement uses TRGV8 and TRGJ1 or TRGJ2. Matching the DNA to germline supplied the J gene, which TCRdb does not give. J gave up 2 bases and V 5 bases, and 9 bases lay outside the gene matches. The CDR3 loop spans 14 amino acids. Germline V gene data show CDR1 as VENAVY and CDR2 as YDSYNSRV. Here the CDR3 reads CATWATNDYYKKLF. CDR3 in DNA: TGTGCCACCTGGGCCACAAACGATTATTATAAGAAACTCTTT.

By share, this clone counts as medium-sized. The chain couples TRGV2 to TRGJP1. Because TCRdb records no J gene, it was assigned here through a match of the DNA to germline. This CDR3 is built from 15 residues. After removal of 0 bases from V and 3 bases from J, the junction contained 4 bases not matched to a gene. Germline V gene lookup returns CDR1 EGSNGY and CDR2 YDSYNSKV. CDR3 residues: CATWDGLSTGWFKIF. The CDR3 DNA follows: TGTGCCACCTGGGACGGGCTATCCACTGGTTGGTTCAAGATATTT.

This clone was detected a few times. The rearrangement joins TRGV2 to TRGJP2. The J gene was missing in TCRdb and was found by matching the end of the DNA to germline. This CDR3 contains 15 residues. CDR1 and CDR2 (germline): EGSNGY, YDSYNSKV. The J segment lost 6 bases and the V segment lost 0 bases, leaving 7 bases of the junction unmatched. CDR3 amino acids: CATWDGQSCDWIKTF. CDR3 nucleotide sequence: TGTGCCACCTGGGACGGGCAGAGTTGTGATTGGATCAAGACGTTT.

This clone was recorded only once. V gene TRGV11 combines with J gene TRGJ1 or TRGJ2. The J gene was missing in TCRdb and was found by matching the end of the DNA to germline. Being an ORF, TRGV11 has a function that is uncertain. V trimming: 12 bases; J trimming: 8 bases; junction bases outside the gene matches: 4. This CDR3 spans 9 amino acids. DNA for the CDR3: TGTGCCTGCCACCATAAGAAACTCTTT. It is translated as CACHHKKLF.

This clone rates as medium-sized (0.01 to 0.1%). V is TRGV3 and J is TRGJP2. TCRdb gives no J gene; it was assigned here by matching the DNA to germline. This CDR3 has 16 residues. The germline V gene has CDR1 VTNTFY and CDR2 YDVSTARD (reference sequence). V shed 4 bases and J 3 bases; nucleotides not matched to a gene: 11. CDR3 DNA sequence: TGTGCCACCTGGGATAAATTCTGTGGTAGTGATTGGATCAAGACGTTT. Protein sequence: CATWDKFCGSDWIKTF.

By proportion, this clone is medium-sized. Additional DNA sequences in this sample encode the identical CDR3. This chain links TRGV8 with TRGJ1 or TRGJ2. The J gene, absent from TCRdb, was called here by matching the DNA to germline. After removal of 1 base from V and 4 bases from J, the junction contained 4 bases not matched to a gene. The CDR3 has 13 amino acids. Germline CDR1 and CDR2: VENAVY and YDSYNSRV. CDR3 bases: TGTGCCACCTGGGATAGCGGGTATTATAAGAAACTCTTT. It codes for CATWDSGYYKKLF.

This clone is classed as medium-sized. Within the sample, other DNA sequences also encode this same CDR3. The chain couples TRGV4 to TRGJ1 or TRGJ2. TCRdb lists no J gene, so it was determined here by aligning the DNA to germline. The CDR3 totals 14 residues. The J segment lost 0 bases and the V segment lost 1 base, leaving 3 bases of the junction unmatched. From germline, CDR1 is EGSTGY and CDR2 YDSYTSSV. Here the CDR3 DNA reads TGTGCCACCTGGGATGGCAGGAATTATTATAAGAAACTCTTT. Amino acid sequence: CATWDGRNYYKKLF.

V is TRGV2 and J is TRGJ1 or TRGJ2. Matching the DNA to germline supplied the J gene, which TCRdb does not give. Trimming at V came to 2 bases and at J to 5 bases, leaving 6 bases not matched to a gene. Germline V gives CDR1 EGSNGY, CDR2 YDSYNSKV. CDR3 length: 13 amino acids. CDR3 loop: CATWDESDYKKLF. The CDR3 DNA reads as TGTGCCACCTGGGACGAAAGCGATTATAAGAAACTCTTT.

About this clone: This could be a read error, since a much larger clone is one nucleotide away. Other DNA sequences within the sample encode an identical CDR3. For the V gene the call is TRGV8; the J gene has no call. Germline CDR1 VENAVY, CDR2 YDSYNSRV. This CDR3 comprises 19 residues. Written as DNA, the CDR3 is TGTGCCACCTGGGATAGGCCCCATGCGATATATAGTAGTGATTGGATTAAGACGTTT. Residues: CATWDRPHAIYSSDWIKTF.

This clone was picked up a small number of times. The chain is built from TRGV2 and TRGJ1 or TRGJ2. Germline matching of the DNA provided the J gene here, since TCRdb leaves it blank. The CDR3 sequence is 13 residues long. The germline gives CDR1 EGSNGY, CDR2 YDSYNSKV. Trimming cost V 2 bases and J 6 bases; bases outside gene matches: 7. The CDR3 protein is CATWDERSYKKLF. The CDR3 region has the DNA TGTGCCACCTGGGACGAACGATCTTATAAGAAACTCTTT.

There are a few counts of this clone. A far larger clone differs by one base, so this is likely a read error. Other nucleotide sequences in the sample specify the same CDR3. The J gene is TRGJ1 or TRGJ2, the V gene TRGV11. TCRdb offers no J gene call, so here the DNA was matched to germline to obtain one. TRGV11 is labeled an ORF, and its function is uncertain. This CDR3 comprises 14 residues. J gave up 10 bases and V 3 bases, and 12 bases lay outside the gene matches. In DNA form, the CDR3 reads TGTGCCTGCTGGATTAGGGGATCCGGTCGGAAGAAACTCTTT. It encodes CACWIRGSGRKKLF.

By its share, this clone is medium-sized (0.01 to 0.1%). Because the CDR3's place on the DNA is in doubt, the DNA is left out and the CDR3 is given as listed by TCRdb. The V gene is TRGV11; the J gene was not called. TRGV11 is marked as an open reading frame, function uncertain. The CDR3 contains 16 residues when both ends are counted. CDR3 amino acids: CTTVPAGLGAYYKKLF.

Comments on this clone: The DNA is omitted, as the CDR3 cannot be located on it reliably, and the CDR3 follows TCRdb's listing. The V gene is TRGV9; the J gene was not called. The CDR3 is 20 amino acids long, termini counted. Germline CDR1 and CDR2: GITISATS and ISYDGTV (reference sequence). The CDR3 region is CALWEVRIIIRNSLAVEQHF.

Within the sample, this clone is medium-sized. This rearrangement joins TRGV4 to TRGJ1 or TRGJ2. The J gene is not listed in TCRdb, so it was assigned here from a DNA match to germline. Germline CDR1 is EGSTGY and CDR2 is YDSYTSSV. The CDR3 extends over 13 amino acids. V was pared by 0 bases and J by 6 bases, with 5 bases of the junction left unmatched. The CDR3 here is CATWDGPSYKKLF. The DNA for the CDR3 is TGTGCCACCTGGGATGGGCCGAGTTATAAGAAACTCTTT.

The genes are TRGV4 and TRGJ1 or TRGJ2. The J gene was missing in TCRdb and was found by matching the end of the DNA to germline. J lost 12 bases, V lost 1 base, and 3 bases had no gene match. The CDR3 is 10 residues long. Germline values: CDR1 EGSTGY, CDR2 YDSYTSSV. The CDR3 sequence: CATWDGVKLF. The CDR3 DNA is TGTGCCACCTGGGATGGTGTGAAACTCTTT.

This clone was detected a few times. The V call is TRGV3, the J call TRGJ1 or TRGJ2. Here the J gene was assigned by germline matching of the DNA, as TCRdb has none. There are 13 residues in the CDR3. The V segment lost 0 bases and the J segment 7 bases; nucleotides outside the gene matches: 6. In germline, CDR1 is VTNTFY, CDR2 YDVSTARD (reference sequence). As DNA, the CDR3 is TGTGCCACCTGGGACAGGCGTTCGTATAAGAAACTCTTT. Protein product: CATWDRRSYKKLF.

This clone is termed medium-sized. It is unclear where the CDR3 begins or ends on the DNA, so no DNA is shown, and the CDR3 is as TCRdb lists it. Here the V gene is TRGV11, but the J gene went uncalled. TRGV11 is designated an ORF whose function remains uncertain. The CDR3 numbers 18 amino acids, ends counted. This CDR3 reads CTTVPAGYVRPHYYKKLF.

This clone was counted a few times. V usage is TRGV8 and J usage is TRGJ1 or TRGJ2. Because TCRdb records no J gene, it was assigned here through a match of the DNA to germline. The V gene's germline CDR1 is VENAVY and CDR2 YDSYNSRV. V lost 7 bases and J lost 4; bases outside the gene matches: 7. The CDR3 consists of 12 residues. This chain's CDR3 is CATCPTYYKKLF. The CDR3 nucleotides are TGTGCCACCTGCCCCACATATTATAAGAAACTCTTT.

In this sample, this clone turned up a few times. This chain joins TRGV11 and TRGJ1 or TRGJ2. TCRdb leaves out the J gene; it was filled in here by matching the DNA to germline. TRGV11 counts as an open reading frame of uncertain function. V lost 0 bases to trimming and J lost 7 bases; unmatched junction nucleotides: 3. The CDR3 is made up of 13 amino acids. CDR3 amino acids: CACWIRHWYKKLF. As DNA, the CDR3 is TGTGCCTGCTGGATTAGGCACTGGTATAAGAAACTCTTT.

The V segment is TRGV9, and no J call was made. The germline V gene has CDR1 GITISATS and CDR2 ISYDGTV (reference sequence). The CDR3 spans 11 residues. As DNA, the CDR3 is TGTGCCTTGTGGGAGGTGCAAGTAGAGCTCTTT. Translating it yields CALWEVQVELF.

By proportion, this clone is medium-sized (0.01 to 0.1%). CDR3 amino acids: CATWDGRDWIKTF. Written as DNA, the CDR3 is TGTGCCACCTGGGACGGGCGTGATTGGATCAAGACGTTT. This chain joins TRGV2 and TRGJP2. The J gene is absent in TCRdb and was assigned here via DNA matching to germline. The CDR3 loop spans 13 amino acids. The germline CDR1 and CDR2 sequences are EGSNGY and YDSYNSKV. V was pared by 0 bases and J by 6 bases, with 1 base of the junction left unmatched.

This clone is judged medium-sized. This rearrangement joins TRGV10 to TRGJ1 or TRGJ2. No J segment appears in TCRdb, so it was assigned here by matching the sequence to germline. TRGV10 is an ORF; its function is uncertain. The ends lost 8 bases at V and 8 bases at J; junction bases unmatched: 13. The CDR3 loop spans 13 amino acids. The CDR3 DNA reads TGTGCTGCGTGGGACCCGCATGGGGATAAGAAACTCTTT. Translation: CAAWDPHGDKKLF.

V gene TRGV9 combines with J gene TRGJ1 or TRGJ2. TCRdb supplies no J gene; here it was assigned by aligning the nucleotide sequence to germline. J gave up 6 bases and V 0 bases, and 23 bases lay outside the gene matches. The CDR3 loop spans 19 amino acids. Germline CDR1 is GITISATS and CDR2 is ISYDGTV (reference sequence). The CDR3: CALWEVQGPFPKPGYKKLF. The CDR3 DNA is TGTGCCTTGTGGGAGGTGCAGGGGCCTTTTCCGAAACCCGGTTATAAGAAACTCTTT.

The V and J genes are TRGV5 and TRGJ1 or TRGJ2. Because TCRdb records no J gene, it was assigned here through a match of the DNA to germline. After removal of 3 bases from V and 5 bases from J, the junction contained 4 bases not matched to a gene. Germline assignment: CDR1 VINAFY and CDR2 YDVSNSKD. This CDR3 has 12 amino acids. The CDR3: CATWDLNYKKLF. The CDR3 region has the DNA TGTGCCACCTGGGACTTAAATTATAAGAAACTCTTT.

For this clone: The DNA is left out, because the CDR3 cannot be placed on it with certainty; the CDR3 is given as TCRdb lists it. Other nucleotide sequences from this sample produce the same CDR3. The V gene is given as TRGV11, and no J gene call is available. TRGV11 belongs to the ORF category, with a function that is uncertain. The CDR3 contains 18 residues when both ends are counted. The CDR3: CTTVPAGLGPKNYYKKLF.

The chain couples TRGV5 to TRGJ1 or TRGJ2. The J gene, absent from TCRdb, was called here by matching the DNA to germline. The CDR3 spans 18 residues. V dropped 0 bases and J dropped 4; count of bases not matched to a gene: 18. CDR1 VINAFY and CDR2 YDVSNSKD come from the germline V gene. CDR3 amino acids: CATWDRAQGSGFYYKKLF. In DNA, the CDR3 is TGTGCCACCTGGGACAGGGCCCAAGGGTCCGGGTTCTATTATAAGAAACTCTTT.

This chain links TRGV4 with TRGJ1 or TRGJ2. Matching the DNA to germline supplied the J gene, which TCRdb does not give. Germline CDR1 EGSTGY, CDR2 YDSYTSSV. V dropped 3 bases and J dropped 7; count of bases not matched to a gene: 3. This CDR3 spans 11 amino acids. CDR3 residues: CATWDLYKKLF. The CDR3 DNA reads TGTGCCACCTGGGATTTATATAAGAAACTCTTT.

As to this clone: The same CDR3 also results from other DNA sequences found in this sample. The chain has TRGV4 and TRGJ1 or TRGJ2. TCRdb lists no J gene, so it was determined here by aligning the DNA to germline. With 2 bases clipped from V and 7 bases from J, the junction kept 5 bases outside the gene matches. Germline V gene sequence: CDR1 EGSTGY, CDR2 YDSYTSSV. CDR3 size: 12 residues. The CDR3 is CATWDVGYKKLF. DNA of the CDR3: TGTGCCACCTGGGATGTGGGCTATAAGAAACTCTTT.

This clone qualifies as medium-sized. This chain links TRGV8 with TRGJ1 or TRGJ2. Since TCRdb gives no J gene, matching the DNA to germline was used here to assign it. CDR3 length: 15 residues. CDR1 is VENAVY and CDR2 is YDSYNSRV in the germline V gene. J was trimmed by 3 bases and V by 0 bases; bases with no gene match: 8. This CDR3 reads CATWDRPIVYYKKLF. CDR3 coding DNA: TGTGCCACCTGGGATAGGCCTATAGTTTATTATAAGAAACTCTTT.